The rows below give T cell receptor beta chains drawn from one sample of a study of T cell changes during pregnancy in multiple sclerosis. Here immunoSEQ multiplex PCR was the method, and the copy in TCRdb shows in-frame clones only, minus some. The repertoire consists of about 80,000 clones, with 90% to 95% occurring once and the leading ten covering 1.4%. The material was peripheral blood, obtained before pregnancy. The receptors here all came from a female donor with multiple sclerosis, enrolled in a pregnancy study. The CDR3 runs from the conserved cysteine through the conserved F or W. The D gene is left open where the match is weak. Clone size appears in some rows only: once, few, many, or a class for an expanded clone.

clone_size | j_call | d_call | v_call | cdr3_nt | cdr3_aa
. | TRBJ1-3 | . | TRBV5-6 | TGTGCCAGCAGCTCGCCACTCTCTGGAAACACCATATATTTT | CASSSPLSGNTIYF
. | TRBJ1-1 | . | TRBV2 | TGTGCCAGCAGTGAGGGGCCCTGGGGTGAAGCTTTCTTT | CASSEGPWGEAFF
. | TRBJ2-7 | TRBD2 | TRBV29-1 | TGCAGCGTTGCGGTGGGACTAGCGGGGGCGATGTACGAGCAGTACTTC | CSVAVGLAGAMYEQYF
once | TRBJ1-1 | . | TRBV4-1 | TGCGCCAGCAGCCACGGCAGGGATAGGAACACTGAAGCTTTCTTT | CASSHGRDRNTEAFF
. | TRBJ2-3 | TRBD1 | TRBV7-3 | TGTGCCAGCAGCTTTCGACAGGGGTACCAGTATTTT | CASSFRQGYQYF
. | TRBJ1-2 | TRBD1 | TRBV6-5 | TGTGCCAGCAGTTCAGGACAGGGTCGAGGCTACACCTTC | CASSSGQGRGYTF
. | TRBJ2-1 | . | TRBV1 | TGCACCAGCAGCCAAGTACACTCAGCGACTAATGAGCAGTTCTTC | CTSSQVHSATNEQFF
once | TRBJ2-3 | TRBD2 | TRBV15 | TGTGCCACCAGCAGAGATAGACTAGCGGGGGGGCCAGTGGCAGATACGCAGTATTTT | CATSRDRLAGGPVADTQYF
. | TRBJ2-3 | TRBD2 | TRBV13 | TGTGCCAGCAGCTTCGTGAGCGGGGGTAAGCGCACATATACGCAGTATTTT | CASSFVSGGKRTYTQYF
. | TRBJ2-5 | . | TRBV7-3 | TGTGCCAGCAGCTCAAATGGACCGAGTCACGGCGGGGTTGGCGGTTTGTGGCACTTC | CASSSNGPSHGGVGGLWHF
. | TRBJ1-2 | TRBD1 | TRBV30 | TGTGCCTGGAGCTGGGGACAGGGGAACGGCTACACCTTC | CAWSWGQGNGYTF
. | TRBJ2-7 | TRBD2 | TRBV19 | TGTGCCAGTAGTATGAGCGGGGGCTCCTACGAGCAGTACTTC | CASSMSGGSYEQYF
. | TRBJ2-3 | . | TRBV7-3 | TGTGCCAGCAGCTTTGGTGGGCTTCAGGGAACAGATACGCAGTATTTT | CASSFGGLQGTDTQYF
. | TRBJ1-5 | . | TRBV6-5 | TGTGCCAGCAGTTACTCGGCAGGGGCAAATCAGCCCCAGCATTTT | CASSYSAGANQPQHF